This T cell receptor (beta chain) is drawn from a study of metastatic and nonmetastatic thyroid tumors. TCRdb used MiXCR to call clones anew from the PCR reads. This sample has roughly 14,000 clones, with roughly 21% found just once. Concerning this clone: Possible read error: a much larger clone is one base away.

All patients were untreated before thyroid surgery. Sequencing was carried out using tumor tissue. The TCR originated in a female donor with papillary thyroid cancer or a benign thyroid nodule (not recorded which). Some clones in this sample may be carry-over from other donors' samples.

CDR3 loop: CASILAGGAGELFF. The CDR3 nucleotides are TGTGCCAGCATCTTAGCGGGAGGGGCCGGGGAGCTGTTTTTT. The gene calls are TRBV7-2 and TRBJ2-2; TRBD2 aligns across 11 bases. The germline V gene encodes CDR1 SGHTA and CDR2 FQGNSA. This CDR3 is built from 14 residues. Supplemented by reference TRBV7-2 and TRBJ2-2, the full variable domain reads GAGVSQSPSNKVTEKGKDVELRCDPISGHTALYWYRQSLGQGLEFLIYFQGNSAPDKSGLPSDRFSAERTGGSVSTLTIQRTQQEDSAVYLCASILAGGAGELFFGEGSRLTVL.